This T cell receptor beta chain was found in a study of CD8 T cells in Susac syndrome (dated 2019 in TCRdb). With respect to the entire study: Repertoire sequencing was used to test whether CD8+ T cell activation and differentiation in Susac syndrome was antigen driven. What the study reported, not specific to this receptor: The number of individuals in the TCR sequencing and HLA analysis was recognized as being relatively small.

About this clonotype itself: The target of this receptor is not known. No base quality values were provided; no much bigger clone lies one nucleotide off.

Trimming takes 0 bases off V and 7 bases off J; junction bases not matched to a gene: 6. The germline V gene yields MNHEY for CDR1 and SVGAGI for CDR2. The CDR3 numbers 16 residues from cysteine through phenylalanine. Only the CDR3 DNA stays, 48 bases, in frame from base 1. RNA was extracted with the RNeasy kit and roughly 0.45 to 1 ug was reverse transcribed using random hexamers. TCR beta CDR3 regions were amplified with the immunoSEQ multiplex PCR assay covering 54 Vbeta and 13 Jbeta segments. Bias from PCR amplification was corrected by using a synthetic template baseline for primer optimization and for computational correction. Processing in the source paper ran as follows. Reads were annotated to V, D and J genes per IMGT and analyzed with immunoSEQ Analyzer, keeping only productive sequences. Clonality was calculated as one minus the Shannon entropy normalized by log2 of the number of productive unique sequences. Public and private clones were assessed among the 100 most prevalent clones of each patient and control. A clone was defined as Susac-specific if it was absent from the healthy and MS cohorts, from roughly 1,000 published viral clones and from other ImmuneACCESS disease sequences. In TCRdb, the public reads were trimmed at Q25 with fastp and aligned with MiXCR, with productive beta chains retained. Every distinct CDR3 protein forms one entry, paired with its most common genes and DNA. Clone size and V and J calls follow TCRdb, not the original study. Counted in this sample were roughly 190,000 distinct CDR3 sequences; 80% to 95% of them appeared once. The ten largest clones capture 0.1% of the sample.

High-throughput TCR beta sequencing profiled peripheral blood CD8+ and CD4+ T cells from healthy donors, Susac syndrome patients and multiple sclerosis patients. Healthy donors were age- and sex-matched controls. CD8+ TEMRA cells were enriched by FACS, while bulk CD8+ and CD4+ T cells were purified by magnetic negative isolation. Blood was drawn into EDTA tubes, processed within 24 hours, and PBMCs were isolated by density gradient centrifugation. PBMCs intended for TCR sequencing were cryopreserved in liquid nitrogen and were subsequently thawed in a 37 degrees C water bath. The sorted or isolated CD4+, CD8+ and CD8+ TEMRA cells reached a purity of at least 90%.

What was sequenced was CD4+ T cells from PBMCs. The rearranged segments are TRBV6-5 and TRBJ2-1, and 10 bases in between align with TRBD1. The clonotype was recovered from a human donor in good health. The CDR3 reads CASSYSPGQGLNEQFF. The nucleotides are TGTGCCAGCAGTTACTCTCCGGGACAGGGGCTGAATGAGCAGTTCTTC.